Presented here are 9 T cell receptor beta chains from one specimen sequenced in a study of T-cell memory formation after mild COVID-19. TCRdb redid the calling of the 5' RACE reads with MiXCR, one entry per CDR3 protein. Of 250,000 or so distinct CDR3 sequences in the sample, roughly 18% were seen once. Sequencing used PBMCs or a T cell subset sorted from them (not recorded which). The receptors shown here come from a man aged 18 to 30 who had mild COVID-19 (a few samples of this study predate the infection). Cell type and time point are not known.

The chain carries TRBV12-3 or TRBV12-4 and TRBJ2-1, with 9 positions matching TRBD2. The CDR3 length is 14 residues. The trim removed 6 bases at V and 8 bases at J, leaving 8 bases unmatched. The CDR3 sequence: CASRRGGGPDEQFF. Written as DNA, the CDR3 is TGTGCCAGCAGGCGGGGGGGGGGCCCCGATGAGCAGTTCTTC.

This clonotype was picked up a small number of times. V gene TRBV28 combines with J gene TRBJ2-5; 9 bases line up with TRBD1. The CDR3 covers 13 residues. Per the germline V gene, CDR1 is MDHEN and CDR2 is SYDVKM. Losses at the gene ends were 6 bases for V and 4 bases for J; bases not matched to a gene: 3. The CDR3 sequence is CASSSGQGETQYF. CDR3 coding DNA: TGTGCCAGCAGCTCGGGACAGGGAGAGACCCAGTACTTC.

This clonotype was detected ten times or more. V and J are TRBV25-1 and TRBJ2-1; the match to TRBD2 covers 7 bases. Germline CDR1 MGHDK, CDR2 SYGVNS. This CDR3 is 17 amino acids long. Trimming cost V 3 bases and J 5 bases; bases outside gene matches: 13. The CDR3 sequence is CASSEGTSASVDNEQFF. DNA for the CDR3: TGTGCCAGCAGTGAGGGAACTAGCGCTTCGGTGGACAATGAGCAGTTCTTC.

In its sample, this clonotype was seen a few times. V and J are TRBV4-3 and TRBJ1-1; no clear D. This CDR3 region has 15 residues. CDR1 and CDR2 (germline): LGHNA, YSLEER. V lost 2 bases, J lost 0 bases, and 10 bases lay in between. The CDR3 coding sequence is TGCGCCAGCAGCCAAATCGGATTAATGAACACTGAAGCTTTCTTT. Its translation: CASSQIGLMNTEAFF.

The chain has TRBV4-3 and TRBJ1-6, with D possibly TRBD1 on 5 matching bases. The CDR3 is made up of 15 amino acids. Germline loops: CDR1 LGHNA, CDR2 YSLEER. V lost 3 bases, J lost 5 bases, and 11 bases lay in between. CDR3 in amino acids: CASSHTDRDNSPLHF. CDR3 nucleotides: TGCGCCAGCAGCCATACCGACAGAGATAATTCACCCCTCCACTTT.

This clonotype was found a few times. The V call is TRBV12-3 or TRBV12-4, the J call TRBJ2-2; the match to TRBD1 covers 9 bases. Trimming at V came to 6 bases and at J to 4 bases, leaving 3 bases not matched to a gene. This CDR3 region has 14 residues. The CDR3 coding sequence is TGTGCCAGCAGGGGGACAGGGAGCACCGGGGAGCTGTTTTTT. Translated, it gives CASRGTGSTGELFF.

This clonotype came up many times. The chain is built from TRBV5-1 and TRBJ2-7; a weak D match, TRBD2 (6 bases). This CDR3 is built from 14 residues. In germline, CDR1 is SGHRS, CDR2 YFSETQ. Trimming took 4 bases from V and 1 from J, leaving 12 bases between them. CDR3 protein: CASSTSGSSYEQYF. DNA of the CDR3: TGCGCCAGCAGCACCAGCGGGTCATCCTACGAGCAGTACTTC.

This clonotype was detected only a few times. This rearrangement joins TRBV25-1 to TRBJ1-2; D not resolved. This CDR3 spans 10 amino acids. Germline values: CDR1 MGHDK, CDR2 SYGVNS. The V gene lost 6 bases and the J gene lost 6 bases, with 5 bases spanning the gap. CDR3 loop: CASRGNGYTF. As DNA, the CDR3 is TGTGCCAGCAGAGGGAATGGCTACACCTTC.

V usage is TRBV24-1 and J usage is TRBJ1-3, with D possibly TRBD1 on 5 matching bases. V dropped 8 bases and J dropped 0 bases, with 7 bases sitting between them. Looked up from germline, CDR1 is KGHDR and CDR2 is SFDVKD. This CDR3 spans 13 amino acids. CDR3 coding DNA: TGTGCCACCAAGGACAACTCTGGAAACACCATATATTTT. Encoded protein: CATKDNSGNTIYF.